Below are 11 T cell receptor beta chains sequenced from a single sample in a study of a mutant IDH1 vaccine in newly diagnosed glioma. What these receptors recognize is not known. The time point here: week 47, end of study. Doses comprised 300 ug of mutant IDH1 20-mer peptide each, plus topical imiquimod. Repertoires were generated with immunoSEQ multiplex PCR, while TCRdb's copy carries only in-frame clones and drops some. The sample includes about 34,000 clones, around nine tenths seen only once; the top ten take 12%. The sample here was PBMCs, taken from a glioma patient whose treatment included an IDH1 peptide vaccine. The source is a woman aged 25-40 years with glioma.

The chain links TRBV18 to TRBJ1-3, with a tentative D call TRBD1 (5 bases). The germline V gene has CDR1 KGHSH and CDR2 LQKENI. CDR3 size: 15 residues. Trimming pared 3 bases from V and 0 bases from J, leaving 9 bases between. CDR3 protein: CASSPVRVSGNTIYF. In nucleotides, the CDR3 is TGTGCCAGCTCACCCGTCAGGGTCTCTGGAAACACCATATATTTT.

The rearrangement uses TRBV18 and TRBJ1-1, with D possibly TRBD1 on 5 matching bases. The V end was cut by 2 bases, the J end by 3 bases, with 13 bases between. There are 15 residues in the CDR3. Germline CDR1 and CDR2: KGHSH and LQKENI. The CDR3 spells CASSPAGRGYTEAFF. CDR3 DNA sequence: TGTGCCAGCTCACCAGCAGGGCGGGGGTACACTGAAGCTTTCTTT.

The chain joins TRBV4-2 to TRBJ2-2, with 8 nucleotides matching TRBD1. The V gene end was trimmed by 8 bases and the J gene end by 2 bases; junction bases not matched to a gene: 4. Germline CDR1 is LGHNA and CDR2 is YNFKEQ. The CDR3 runs 14 residues. The CDR3 DNA follows: TGTGCCAGCCTCGGACAGGGTAACACCGGGGAGCTGTTTTTT. Its protein product is CASLGQGNTGELFF.

J is TRBJ1-2 and V is TRBV5-4; a weak D match, TRBD1 (5 bases). Germline-derived CDR1 and CDR2 are SGHNT and YYREEE (reference sequence). The CDR3 covers 15 residues. V was trimmed by 0 bases and J by 8 bases, leaving 17 bases between them. CDR3 DNA: TGTGCCAGCAGCTTGGACCTCCGGGGGGAGGGCGGCTACACCTTC. Its protein product is CASSLDLRGEGGYTF. Based on the CDR3 plus reference TRBV5-4 and TRBJ1-2, the full variable domain is ETGVTQSPTHLIKTRGQQVTLRCSSQSGHNTVSWYQQALGQGPQFIFQYYREEENGRGNFPPRFSGLQFPNYSSELNVNALELDDSALYLCASSLDLRGEGGYTFGSGTRLTVV.

The genes are TRBV15 and TRBJ2-7; perhaps TRBD1 as D (6 bases). This CDR3 region has 15 residues. The germline V and J ends were trimmed by 0 bases and 2 bases, with 11 bases remaining between them. Germline values: CDR1 LNHNV, CDR2 YYDKDF (reference sequence). For the CDR3, the DNA is TGTGCCACCAGCAGAGACACAGGGTCGACCTACGAGCAGTACTTC. It translates to CATSRDTGSTYEQYF.

Regarding this clone: Germline is not matched at one junction end, which may reflect a read error. This chain connects TRBV4-1 to TRBJ1-1; weak D call: TRBD1 (5 bases). The CDR3 is made up of 14 amino acids. The V gene's germline CDR1 is MGHRA and CDR2 YSYEKL. In nucleotides, the CDR3 is TGCGCCAGCAGCCAGGACCTCAGGGTAGGGCTTTCGACCTTT. Translated: CASSQDLRVGLSTF.

In this sample, this clone turned up a few times. The chain employs TRBV7-2 and TRBJ1-1; D unclear. Deletions cut 5 bases from V and 4 bases from J, with 14 bases between. The germline CDR1 and CDR2 sequences are SGHTA and FQGNSA. The CDR3 has 14 amino acids. DNA for the CDR3: TGTGCCAGCAGCCTAGGGTCGAGGCCCACTGAAGCTTTCTTT. It translates to CASSLGSRPTEAFF.

The chain recombines TRBV6-5 with TRBJ2-7; TRBD2 is a possible D gene (6 bases). Germline-derived CDR1 and CDR2 are MNHEY and SVGAGI. The V and J ends lost 3 bases and 6 bases respectively, with 12 bases between them. The CDR3 has 13 amino acids. The CDR3 DNA is TGTGCCAGCAGTTATCTGGGGGGAGCCGAGCAGTACTTC. It specifies CASSYLGGAEQYF.

V is TRBV6-6 and J is TRBJ1-2, with TRBD1 matching over 9 bases. The V gene end was trimmed by 10 bases and the J gene end by 8 bases; junction bases not matched to a gene: 8. Germline loops: CDR1 MNHNY, CDR2 SVGAGI (reference sequence). The CDR3 totals 12 residues. The CDR3 reads CATRDRVEGYTF. The CDR3, as DNA: TGTGCCACCCGGGACAGGGTAGAAGGCTACACCTTC.

V gene TRBV6-5 combines with J gene TRBJ1-1; D gene uncertain. The V and J ends lost 4 bases and 1 base respectively, with 13 bases between them. CDR1 and CDR2 (germline): MNHEY, SVGAGI. CDR3 length equals 15 residues. The CDR3 DNA reads TGTGCCAGCAGTTCGCAGGTCGTTAGGAACACTGAAGCTTTCTTT. The encoded protein is CASSSQVVRNTEAFF.

The chain has TRBV18 and TRBJ1-1, with D maybe TRBD1 (5 bases). The germline V gene encodes CDR1 KGHSH and CDR2 LQKENI. Trimming took 0 bases from V and 5 from J, leaving 13 bases between them. CDR3 size: 15 residues. The CDR3 DNA sequence: TGTGCCAGCTCACCACCGATGGGGCAGGCGACTGAAGCTTTCTTT. It translates to CASSPPMGQATEAFF.